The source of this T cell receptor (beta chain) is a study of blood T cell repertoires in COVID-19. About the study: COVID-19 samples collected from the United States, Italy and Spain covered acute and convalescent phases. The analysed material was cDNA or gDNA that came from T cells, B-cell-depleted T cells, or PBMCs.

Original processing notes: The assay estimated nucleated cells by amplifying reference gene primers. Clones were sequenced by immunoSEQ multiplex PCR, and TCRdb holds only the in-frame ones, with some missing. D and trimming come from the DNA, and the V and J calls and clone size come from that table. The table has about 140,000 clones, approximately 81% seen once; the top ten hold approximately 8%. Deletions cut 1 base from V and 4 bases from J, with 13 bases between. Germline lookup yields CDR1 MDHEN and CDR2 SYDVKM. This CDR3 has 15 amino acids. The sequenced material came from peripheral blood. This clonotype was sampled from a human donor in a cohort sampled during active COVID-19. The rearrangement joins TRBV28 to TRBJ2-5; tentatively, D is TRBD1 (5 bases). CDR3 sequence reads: CASSLSQGGLETQYF. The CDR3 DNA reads TGTGCCAGCAGTTTATCCCAGGGTGGCTTAGAGACCCAGTACTTC.